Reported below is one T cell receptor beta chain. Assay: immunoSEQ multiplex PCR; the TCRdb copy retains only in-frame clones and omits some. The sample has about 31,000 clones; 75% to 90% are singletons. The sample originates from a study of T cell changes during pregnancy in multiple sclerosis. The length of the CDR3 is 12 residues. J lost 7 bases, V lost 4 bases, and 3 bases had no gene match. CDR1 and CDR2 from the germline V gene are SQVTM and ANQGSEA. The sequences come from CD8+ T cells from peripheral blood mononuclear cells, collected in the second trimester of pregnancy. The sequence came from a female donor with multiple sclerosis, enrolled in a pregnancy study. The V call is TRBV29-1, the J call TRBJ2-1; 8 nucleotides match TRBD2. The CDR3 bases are TGCAGCGTTGGTCGGGAGGGAAATGAGCAGTTCTTC. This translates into CSVGREGNEQFF.